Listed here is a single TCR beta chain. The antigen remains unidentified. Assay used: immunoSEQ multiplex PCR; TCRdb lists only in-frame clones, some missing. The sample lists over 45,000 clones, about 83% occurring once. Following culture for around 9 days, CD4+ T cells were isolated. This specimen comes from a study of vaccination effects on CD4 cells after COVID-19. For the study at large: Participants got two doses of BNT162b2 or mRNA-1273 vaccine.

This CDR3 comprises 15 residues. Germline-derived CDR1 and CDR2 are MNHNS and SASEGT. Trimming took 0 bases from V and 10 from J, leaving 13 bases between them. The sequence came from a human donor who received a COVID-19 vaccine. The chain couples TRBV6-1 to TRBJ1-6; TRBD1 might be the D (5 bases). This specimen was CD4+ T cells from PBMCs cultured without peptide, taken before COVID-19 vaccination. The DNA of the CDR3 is TGTGCCAGCAGTGAAGCCCAGGGAATAGGGTCACCCCTCCACTTT. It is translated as CASSEAQGIGSPLHF.